Below, 20 T cell receptor beta chains from the same sample are listed, as sequenced in a study of T-cell memory formation after mild COVID-19. TCRdb reanalysed the 5' RACE reads using MiXCR and keeps one entry per CDR3 protein. The sample holds roughly 510,000 distinct CDR3 sequences, 17% seen once. Sequenced material: PBMCs or a T cell subset sorted from them (not recorded which). Receptors originate from an adult woman who had mild COVID-19 (a few samples of this study predate the infection). Cell type and time point are not known.

V is TRBV6-5 and J is TRBJ2-4; D is undetermined. The V end lost 2 bases, the J end lost 0 bases, and 8 bases lay between the germline ends. Germline CDR1 is MNHEY and CDR2 is SVGAGI. CDR3 length: 15 amino acids. The CDR3 coding sequence is TGTGCCAGCAGTTACCCGGACCTAGCCAAAAACATTCAGTACTTC. This sequence encodes CASSYPDLAKNIQYF.

The chain combines TRBV5-1 with TRBJ2-1; 15 positions match TRBD2. CDR1 is SGHRS and CDR2 is YFSETQ in the germline V gene. The CDR3 length is 19 residues. J gave up 6 bases and V 4 bases, and 14 bases lay outside the gene matches. The chain's CDR3 is CASSPPGLAGGLLFNEQFF. CDR3 nucleotides: TGCGCCAGCAGCCCACCCGGACTAGCGGGGGGGCTTCTTTTCAATGAGCAGTTCTTC.

The V and J genes are TRBV12-3 or TRBV12-4 and TRBJ1-1; 7 nucleotides align to TRBD1. The CDR3 extends over 13 amino acids. Trimming removed 6 bases from V and 7 bases from J; junction bases left unmatched: 8. For the CDR3, the DNA is TGTGCCAGCAGAAACAGGGGTCTGGGTGAAGCTTTCTTT. Encoded protein: CASRNRGLGEAFF.

In this sample, this clonotype turned up once. V usage is TRBV5-4 and J usage is TRBJ2-5, with a weak D call TRBD1 (6 bases). The germline V gene encodes CDR1 SGHNT and CDR2 YYREEE (reference sequence). Trimming left V 4 bases short and J 2 bases short, with 12 bases between. This CDR3 region has 14 residues. CDR3 in amino acids: CASSQDRRQETQYF. In DNA form, the CDR3 reads TGTGCCAGCAGCCAGGACAGAAGACAAGAGACCCAGTACTTC.

The chain couples TRBV4-1 to TRBJ2-2; TRBD1 matches at 9 bases. Per germline, CDR1 MGHRA and CDR2 YSYEKL. J lost 5 bases, V lost 4 bases, and 11 bases had no gene match. CDR3 length: 17 residues. The CDR3 sequence is CASSPSRGTGRTGELFF. Here the CDR3 DNA reads TGCGCCAGCAGCCCCTCGAGGGGGACAGGGAGGACCGGGGAGCTGTTTTTT.

The chain has TRBV10-3 and TRBJ1-6, with 7 bases identical to TRBD1. Germline CDR1 ENHRY, CDR2 SYGVKD. The CDR3 has 13 residues. Unmatched junction bases numbered 3, after V lost 8 bases and J lost 5 bases. CDR3 residues: CAIGGQNNSPLHF. The DNA of the CDR3 is TGTGCCATCGGGGGACAGAATAATTCACCCCTCCACTTT.

The chain combines TRBV7-9 with TRBJ2-7, with TRBD2 as a possible D gene (6 bases). V was trimmed by 1 base and J by 3 bases, leaving 16 bases between them. CDR1 and CDR2 (germline): SEHNR, FQNEAQ (reference sequence). This CDR3 region has 16 residues. The CDR3 DNA sequence: TGTGCCAGCAGCTTAGGTGCGGGGCCCCCTGACTACGAGCAGTACTTC. Its protein is CASSLGAGPPDYEQYF. The whole variable domain, remainder taken from reference TRBV7-9 and TRBJ2-7, is DTGVSQNPRHKITKRGQNVTFRCDPISEHNRLYWYRQTLGQGPEFLTYFQNEAQLEKSRLLSDRFSAERPKGSFSTLEIQRTEQGDSAMYLCASSLGAGPPDYEQYFGPGTRLTVT.

V and J are TRBV20-1 and TRBJ2-1; D tentatively fits TRBD1 or TRBD2 (6 bases each). CDR3 length: 15 residues. Per the germline V gene, CDR1 is DFQATT and CDR2 is SNEGSKA (reference sequence). The V end was cut by 0 bases, the J end by 2 bases, with 11 bases between. CDR3: CSARDRRGAYNEQFF. CDR3 in DNA: TGCAGTGCTAGAGATCGAAGGGGGGCCTACAATGAGCAGTTCTTC.

The chain links TRBV6-2 or TRBV6-3 to TRBJ2-3; 7 bases map to TRBD2. The CDR3 runs to 14 residues. V lost 8 bases and J lost 2; bases outside the gene matches: 7. In germline, CDR1 is MNHEY, CDR2 SVGEGT. This CDR3 reads CASFGLAVTDTQYF. CDR3 coding DNA: TGTGCCAGCTTCGGCCTAGCGGTCACAGATACGCAGTATTTT.

The V call is TRBV12-3 or TRBV12-4, the J call TRBJ2-1; 8 bases agree with TRBD2. V lost 3 bases, J lost 6 bases, and 4 bases stayed unmatched. This CDR3 spans 14 amino acids. As DNA, the CDR3 is TGTGCCAGCAGTTTGGTCAGCGGGAGCAATGAGCAGTTCTTC. It translates to CASSLVSGSNEQFF.

Of note for this clonotype: An end of the junction differs from the germline gene, which may be a read error. The chain is built from TRBV3-1 and TRBJ2-7; 9 bases agree with TRBD1. The CDR3 totals 12 residues. Per germline, CDR1 LGHDT and CDR2 YNNKEL (reference sequence). The CDR3 sequence: CASSLVRDRVSF. The CDR3 coding sequence is TGTGCCAGCAGTCTAGTTCGGGACAGGGTCTCCTTC.

This clonotype appeared a few times. The genes are TRBV2 and TRBJ2-1; no clear D. V was trimmed by 4 bases and J by 0 bases, leaving 13 bases between them. The CDR3 loop spans 16 amino acids. Germline values: CDR1 SNHLY, CDR2 FYNNEI. This CDR3 is CASSAVQMSSYNEQFF. The CDR3 nucleotides are TGTGCCAGCAGTGCGGTACAAATGAGCTCCTACAATGAGCAGTTCTTC.

This clonotype showed up just a few times. The chain carries TRBV15 and TRBJ2-7, with D perhaps being TRBD1 or TRBD2 (6 bases each). This CDR3 region has 12 residues. Germline CDR1 reads LNHNV; CDR2 reads YYDKDF (reference sequence). With 5 bases removed from V and 6 bases from J, the gap between germline ends came to 11 bases. This CDR3 is CATSRGPGEQYF. The DNA of the CDR3 is TGTGCCACCAGCCGGGGGCCGGGCGAGCAGTACTTC.

There are a few counts of this clonotype. The chain carries TRBV7-3 and TRBJ1-2; 7 bases line up with TRBD1. Germline CDR1 and CDR2: SGHTA and FQGTGA. The CDR3 sequence is 15 residues long. Unmatched junction bases numbered 9, after V lost 4 bases and J lost 4 bases. The CDR3 DNA is TGTGCCAGCAGCTCCGAGGGGGCGCGTATCTATGGCTACACCTTC. It encodes CASSSEGARIYGYTF.

The V call is TRBV30, the J call TRBJ2-2, with D uncertain. The CDR3 has 16 amino acids. V dropped 1 base and J dropped 3 bases, with 15 bases sitting between them. CDR1 GTSNPN and CDR2 SVGIG come from the germline V gene (reference sequence). The CDR3 nucleotides read TGTGCCTGGAGTGCTATCATGGTCCGATACACCGGGGAGCTGTTTTTT. Its protein product is CAWSAIMVRYTGELFF.

This clonotype has a handful of counts. The chain links TRBV12-3 or TRBV12-4 to TRBJ1-3, with 7 bases identical to TRBD1. This CDR3 comprises 15 residues. The junction had 5 bases not matched to a gene; V was cut back by 6 bases and J by 0 bases. As DNA, the CDR3 is TGTGCCAGCAGATCGGGACAGTTCTCTGGAAACACCATATATTTT. This gives the protein CASRSGQFSGNTIYF.

Concerning this clonotype itself: At one of its ends the junction is not consistent with the germline gene, which may arise from a read error. The chain carries TRBV5-1 and TRBJ2-1; 8 nucleotides agree with TRBD2. Germline-derived CDR1 and CDR2 are SGHRS and YFSETQ. This CDR3 comprises 17 residues. Here the CDR3 DNA reads TGCGCCAGCAGCTCCCGTCGGGGGGGGGCCTCCTTCAATGAGCAGTTCTTC. This encodes CASSSRRGGASFNEQFF.

This clonotype was detected ten times or more. DNA of the CDR3: TGTGCCAGCAGTTCGGGGACAGGGAAAGGCCTCTCTGGGGCCAACGTCCTGACTTTC. Its protein is CASSSGTGKGLSGANVLTF. The genes are TRBV7-8 and TRBJ2-6; 9 nucleotides align to TRBD1. Germline-derived CDR1 and CDR2 are SGHVS and FQNEAQ. Germline trimming cut 6 bases from V and 0 bases from J; bases unmatched to any gene: 12. The CDR3 totals 19 residues.

This clonotype has only a few counts. The chain combines TRBV7-6 with TRBJ2-7, with 14 bases lining up with TRBD2. The trim removed 5 bases at V and 2 bases at J, leaving 8 bases unmatched. CDR3 length: 17 residues. Germline CDR1 is SGHVS and CDR2 is FNYEAQ. The CDR3 nucleotides are TGTGCCAGCAGCATAGGGACTAGCGGGAGCCTGACCTACGAGCAGTACTTC. Protein sequence: CASSIGTSGSLTYEQYF. Drawing the rest from reference TRBV7-6 and TRBJ2-7, the complete variable domain is GAGVSQSPRYKVTKRGQDVALRCDPISGHVSLYWYRQALGQGPEFLTYFNYEAQQDKSGLPNDRFSAERPEGSISTLTIQRTEQRDSAMYRCASSIGTSGSLTYEQYFGPGTRLTVT.

The CDR3 DNA sequence: TGCAGTGCTAGTGAGGGGAGCTCCTATAATTCACCCCTCCACTTT. Translated, it gives CSASEGSSYNSPLHF. This chain connects TRBV20-1 to TRBJ1-6, with TRBD1 as a possible D gene (5 bases). The germline V and J ends were trimmed by 3 bases and 0 bases, with 9 bases remaining between them. Looked up from germline, CDR1 is DFQATT and CDR2 is SNEGSKA (reference sequence). This CDR3 is built from 15 residues.